Below are 11 T cell receptor beta chains sequenced from a single sample in a study of vaccination and CD4 T cells after COVID-19. An Oncomine TCR Beta short-read assay was used to sequence the DNA from cultured CD4+ T cells. MiXCR was run by TCRdb on the PCR reads, yielding one entry per CDR3 protein. The sample shows 13,000 or so distinct CDR3 sequences, just over 60% of them seen only once. Their recognized antigens are unknown. Treatment of the sample: 10-day PBMC culture with coronavirus spike peptide pools or control peptides (ViraFEST assay). The sequenced sample consisted of CD4+ T cells from blood, cultured in vitro. The receptor source for this set is a human donor who had recovered from COVID-19.

This clonotype appeared once. CDR3 sequence: CSARQGISSYNSPLHF. CDR3 coding DNA: TGCAGTGCCCGACAGGGAATAAGCTCCTATAATTCACCCCTCCACTTT. V usage is TRBV20-1 and J usage is TRBJ1-6; TRBD1 agrees at 7 bases. CDR3 size: 16 residues. J was trimmed by 0 bases and V by 6 bases; bases with no gene match: 8. Germline V gene data show CDR1 as DFQATT and CDR2 as SNEGSKA (reference sequence).

By proportion, this clonotype is large. The CDR3 coding sequence is TGTGCCAGTATTCCGTATTCGACAGCTTTGAACACTGAAGCTTTCTTT. Residues: CASIPYSTALNTEAFF. This sequence joins TRBV19 and TRBJ1-1; possible D gene TRBD1, 5 bases. The CDR3 is made up of 16 amino acids. Trimming removed 7 bases at V and 0 bases at J, with 18 bases between. Germline CDR1 is LNHDA and CDR2 is SQIVND (reference sequence).

The chain has TRBV7-2 and TRBJ1-5; no definite D call. Germline V gene lookup returns CDR1 SGHTA and CDR2 FQGNSA. The length of the CDR3 is 17 residues. V was pared by 1 base and J by 0 bases, with 13 bases between. The CDR3 region has the DNA TGTGCCAGCAGCTTAGATGGGCGAAGTCCTAGCAATCAGCCCCAGCATTTT. Encoded protein: CASSLDGRSPSNQPQHF.

This sequence joins TRBV25-1 and TRBJ2-7; the D gene is possibly TRBD2 (5 bases). CDR3 size: 14 residues. The germline V gene has CDR1 MGHDK and CDR2 SYGVNS. V dropped 3 bases and J dropped 2 bases, with 11 bases sitting between them. The chain's CDR3 is CASSERAWAYEQYF. The CDR3 DNA reads as TGTGCCAGCAGTGAGAGGGCCTGGGCCTACGAGCAGTACTTC.

J is TRBJ2-3 and V is TRBV7-6; a weak D match, TRBD1 (5 bases). Between the trimmed V and J ends, which lost 5 bases and 4 bases, there was a span of 10 bases. Germline lookup yields CDR1 SGHVS and CDR2 FNYEAQ. The CDR3 contains 13 residues. CDR3 DNA sequence: TGTGCCAGCAGCCCGACCAGGGCAGATACGCAGTATTTT. This translates into CASSPTRADTQYF.

The chain has TRBV20-1 and TRBJ1-1; the D gene is possibly TRBD1 (5 bases). Looked up from germline, CDR1 is DFQATT and CDR2 is SNEGSKA (reference sequence). The CDR3 covers 15 residues. The V gene lost 0 bases and the J gene lost 1 base, with 12 bases spanning the gap. Here the CDR3 reads CSARDTSGGNTEAFF. As DNA, the CDR3 is TGCAGTGCTAGAGATACAAGCGGGGGGAACACTGAAGCTTTCTTT.

The chain is built from TRBV7-2 and TRBJ1-1; D unresolved. The CDR3 is made up of 13 amino acids. V lost 1 base to trimming and J lost 1 base, with 4 bases between them. Germline-derived CDR1 and CDR2 are SGHTA and FQGNSA. CDR3 residues: CASSLVRNTEAFF. The CDR3 DNA follows: TGTGCCAGCAGCTTAGTTCGGAACACTGAAGCTTTCTTT.

The chain employs TRBV7-9 and TRBJ2-3, with 7 bases aligning to TRBD1. J was trimmed by 1 base and V by 4 bases; bases with no gene match: 5. From germline, CDR1 is SEHNR and CDR2 FQNEAQ (reference sequence). The CDR3 is made up of 15 amino acids. The CDR3: CASSSGQVGTDTQYF. Written as DNA, the CDR3 is TGTGCCAGCAGCTCCGGACAGGTCGGCACAGATACGCAGTATTTT.

This clonotype was observed a handful of times. The rearrangement joins TRBV20-1 to TRBJ1-6; TRBD1 aligns across 7 bases. With V trimmed by 4 bases and J by 4 bases, 7 bases remained unmatched. The CDR3 contains 15 residues. Germline values: CDR1 DFQATT, CDR2 SNEGSKA (reference sequence). This CDR3 is CSATKTGNYNSPLHF. The CDR3 coding sequence is TGCAGTGCTACCAAGACAGGGAATTATAATTCACCCCTCCACTTT.

The V call is TRBV5-1, the J call TRBJ1-3, with TRBD1 matching over 8 bases. Germline trimming cut 0 bases from V and 0 bases from J; bases unmatched to any gene: 5. Germline lookup yields CDR1 SGHRS and CDR2 YFSETQ. CDR3 size: 17 residues. The CDR3 sequence is CASSLGGQGGSGNTIYF. The CDR3 nucleotides are TGCGCCAGCAGCTTGGGTGGACAGGGCGGCTCTGGAAACACCATATATTTT.

The chain employs TRBV7-2 and TRBJ1-2; D ambiguous. Looked up from germline, CDR1 is SGHTA and CDR2 is FQGNSA. This CDR3 is 16 amino acids long. V lost 2 bases and J 4 bases, leaving 17 bases between the germline ends. The CDR3 loop is CASSLFGRIPSYGYTF. The CDR3 DNA is TGTGCCAGCAGCTTATTCGGACGGATACCTTCCTATGGCTACACCTTC.